The 8 T cell receptor beta chains below come from one sample, sequenced in a study of T cells in Graves' hyperthyroidism and ophthalmopathy. It was RNA transcripts that yielded the amplified TCR beta CDR3 regions. The TCR CDR3 was amplified in a first-round RT-PCR using the HTBI primer set. TCRdb fed the multiplex PCR reads into MiXCR, producing one record per CDR3 protein. The sample consists of over 250,000 distinct CDR3 sequences, 22% of them appearing once. Sequenced input: blood. The receptors here all came from a man aged 25-40 years with Graves' ophthalmopathy.

There are many counts of this clonotype. This chain joins TRBV28 and TRBJ2-7; D perhaps matches TRBD2 (6 bases). V was cut by 2 bases and J by 0 bases, with 11 bases left in between. The germline CDR1 and CDR2 sequences are MDHEN and SYDVKM. There are 15 residues in the CDR3. The CDR3 sequence: CASSLGSGSSYEQYF. The CDR3 DNA follows: TGTGCCAGCAGTTTAGGTAGCGGAAGCTCCTACGAGCAGTACTTC.

The chain uses TRBV3-1 and TRBJ1-2; D is unclear. The germline V gene encodes CDR1 LGHDT and CDR2 YNNKEL (reference sequence). Trimming took off 3 bases at V and 7 bases at J, with 9 bases between the two ends. The CDR3 is made up of 12 amino acids. The CDR3 sequence: CASSQGNGGYTF. Written as DNA, the CDR3 is TGTGCCAGCAGCCAGGGTAATGGTGGCTACACCTTC.

Ten or more counts support this clonotype. This chain uses TRBV18 with TRBJ2-5, with D hard to call. This CDR3 comprises 12 residues. Germline lookup yields CDR1 KGHSH and CDR2 LQKENI. The V end was cut by 4 bases, the J end by 5 bases, with 8 bases between. The CDR3 DNA follows: TGTGCCAGCTCACTCCGAACGGAGACCCAGTACTTC. Translating gives CASSLRTETQYF.

This clonotype was counted ten times or more. The CDR3 nucleotides are TGTGCCAGCAGTCCCCTACTAGCGGGAGGGGATGAGCAGTTCTTC. This sequence encodes CASSPLLAGGDEQFF. This sequence joins TRBV6-2 or TRBV6-3 and TRBJ2-1, with 13 nucleotides matching TRBD2. From germline, CDR1 is MNHEY and CDR2 SVGEGT. Trimming took 5 bases from V and 8 from J; bases not matched to a gene: 6. CDR3 length: 15 residues.

This clonotype was found many times. The chain carries TRBV5-1 and TRBJ1-5; D unclear. From germline, CDR1 is SGHRS and CDR2 YFSETQ. The CDR3 extends over 13 amino acids. V lost 0 bases and J lost 2, with 3 bases in between. CDR3 DNA sequence: TGCGCCAGCAGCTTGGGACGCAATCAGCCCCAGCATTTT. Translated: CASSLGRNQPQHF.

This chain connects TRBV7-9 to TRBJ2-7; D is perhaps TRBD1 (5 bases). Trimming removed 3 bases at V and 3 bases at J, with 15 bases between. Germline CDR1 is SEHNR and CDR2 is FQNEAQ (reference sequence). The CDR3 totals 15 residues. The CDR3 region is CASSFRVGAHYEQYF. The CDR3 nucleotides are TGTGCCAGCAGCTTCCGTGTAGGGGCCCACTACGAGCAGTACTTC. Variable domain in full (rest from reference TRBV7-9 and TRBJ2-7): DTGVSQNPRHKITKRGQNVTFRCDPISEHNRLYWYRQTLGQGPEFLTYFQNEAQLEKSRLLSDRFSAERPKGSFSTLEIQRTEQGDSAMYLCASSFRVGAHYEQYFGPGTRLTVT.

This chain links TRBV30 with TRBJ1-1; D uncertain. Germline CDR1 and CDR2: GTSNPN and SVGIG (reference sequence). This CDR3 is built from 13 residues. V gave up 0 bases and J gave up 4 bases, with 9 bases separating them. CDR3 region: CAWSVHVGTEAFF. DNA for the CDR3: TGTGCCTGGAGTGTACATGTCGGCACTGAAGCTTTCTTT.

This clonotype occurred a few times. The chain recombines TRBV20-1 with TRBJ2-3; 14 bases match TRBD2. Trimming cost V 4 bases and J 4 bases; bases outside gene matches: 7. In germline, CDR1 is DFQATT, CDR2 SNEGSKA (reference sequence). The CDR3 runs 16 residues. This CDR3 reads CSATGTSGRLADTQYF. CDR3 in DNA: TGCAGTGCTACCGGGACTAGCGGGAGATTGGCAGATACGCAGTATTTT.